A selection of T cell receptor beta chains follows, all from one sample in a study of Graves' ophthalmopathy and Graves' hyperthyroidism. TCRdb redid the calling of the multiplex PCR reads with MiXCR, one entry per CDR3 protein. The repertoire holds about 500,000 distinct CDR3 sequences, with 35% to 45% as singletons. The sample taken for sequencing was peripheral blood or thyroid tissue (not recorded which). These receptors were taken from an adult man with Graves' hyperthyroidism. Both conserved end residues are part of each CDR3. Each record gives: clone size, V gene, D gene, J gene, CDR3 protein, CDR3 DNA. A D gene is named only where the DNA matches it firmly. A clone size is listed for some rows: how often the clone was seen (once, few, many), or a class if it is expanded.

>.|TRBV7-9|TRBD1|TRBJ2-2
CASSFRDRGTGELFF
TGTGCCAGCAGCTTCCGGGACAGGGGCACCGGGGAGCTGTTTTTT
>many|TRBV2|TRBD2|TRBJ2-2
CASSGTSGNTGELFF
TGTGCCAGCAGTGGGACTAGCGGAAACACCGGGGAGCTGTTTTTT
>.|TRBV19|.|TRBJ2-7
CASSILGAGTGEQYF
TGTGCCAGTAGTATCCTGGGGGCAGGCACCGGGGAGCAGTACTTC
>.|TRBV7-9|TRBD1|TRBJ1-2
CASSSAEDRVFYGYTF
TGTGCCAGCAGCAGTGCCGAGGACAGGGTATTCTATGGCTACACCTTC
>many|TRBV4-1|.|TRBJ1-1
CASSQDSLEGTEAFF
TGCGCCAGCAGCCAAGATAGCCTAGAAGGGACTGAAGCTTTCTTT
>many|TRBV3-1|.|TRBJ2-7
CASSGQPYEQYF
TGTGCCAGCAGCGGACAGCCCTACGAGCAGTACTTC
>few|TRBV6-1|.|TRBJ1-4
CASSEVSAPTNEKLFF
TGTGCCAGCAGTGAAGTCTCCGCTCCAACTAATGAAAAACTGTTTTTT
>many|TRBV12-3/TRBV12-4|.|TRBJ1-1
CASSAGHSNTEAFF
TGTGCCAGCAGTGCCGGACACTCTAACACTGAAGCTTTCTTT
>many|TRBV7-6|.|TRBJ2-7
CASSLEGTSGYEQYF
TGTGCCAGCAGCTTAGAAGGGACATCAGGATACGAGCAGTACTTC
>many|TRBV29-1|TRBD1|TRBJ2-5
CSVVGSVTGDGETQYF
TGCAGCGTTGTGGGTTCGGTGACAGGGGATGGGGAGACCCAGTACTTC
>many|TRBV6-5|.|TRBJ1-4
CASSKRSNEKLFF
TGTGCCAGCAGTAAGCGATCTAATGAAAAACTGTTTTTT
>once|TRBV5-4|.|TRBJ1-2
CASSLRAVYRATGYTF
TGTGCCAGCAGCCTAAGGGCCGTTTACAGGGCTACTGGCTACACCTTC
>.|TRBV29-1|TRBD1|TRBJ2-7
CSGTGKNEQYF
TGCAGCGGGACAGGGAAAAACGAGCAGTACTTC
>many|TRBV6-5|.|TRBJ1-2
CASSPTPNNYGYTF
TGTGCCAGCAGCCCGACCCCGAATAACTATGGCTACACCTTC
>.|TRBV5-4|.|TRBJ2-7
CASSQSGRDYEQYF
TGTGCCAGCAGCCAATCTGGGCGGGACTACGAGCAGTACTTC
>few|TRBV2|.|TRBJ1-2
CASTRQNYGYTF
TGTGCCAGCACTAGACAGAACTATGGCTACACCTTC
>.|TRBV24-1|.|TRBJ2-5
CATQGGAAETQYF
TGTGCCACTCAGGGGGGCGCAGCAGAGACCCAGTACTTC
>few|TRBV12-3/TRBV12-4|TRBD2|TRBJ2-7
CASSLPGLAGGHEQYF
TGTGCCAGCAGTTTACCGGGACTAGCGGGGGGCCACGAGCAGTACTTC
>many|TRBV12-3/TRBV12-4|.|TRBJ1-2
CASTSVDWYGYTF
TGTGCCAGCACCTCGGTGGATTGGTATGGCTACACCTTC
>many|TRBV9|.|TRBJ2-5
CASSVAGRRQETQYF
TGTGCCAGCAGCGTAGCTGGGAGGCGACAAGAGACCCAGTACTTC
>many|TRBV20-1|TRBD2|TRBJ2-5
CSAGPGLAVQETQYF
TGCAGTGCTGGACCGGGACTAGCGGTACAAGAGACCCAGTACTTC
>many|TRBV24-1|TRBD1|TRBJ1-5
CATRQGGPNQPQHF
TGTGCCACCAGGCAGGGGGGGCCAAATCAGCCCCAGCATTTT
>many|TRBV7-2|TRBD2|TRBJ2-7
CASSPTSPSSYEQYF
TGTGCCAGCAGCCCGACTAGCCCTAGCTCCTACGAGCAGTACTTC
>many|TRBV25-1|.|TRBJ2-7
CASSEFPYEQYF
TGTGCCAGCAGTGAATTCCCCTACGAGCAGTACTTC
>many|TRBV14|TRBD1|TRBJ2-5
CASRQGENQETQYF
TGTGCCAGCAGACAGGGGGAGAACCAAGAGACCCAGTACTTC
>.|TRBV7-9|.|TRBJ2-3
CASSGLGVEDTQYF
TGTGCCAGCAGTGGGCTAGGGGTAGAAGATACGCAGTATTTT
>many|TRBV24-1|.|TRBJ1-5
CATSVQTSNQPQHF
TGTGCCACCAGTGTTCAGACTAGCAATCAGCCCCAGCATTTT
>many|TRBV7-2|.|TRBJ2-7
CASSLGQGGIYEQYF
TGTGCCAGCAGCTTAGGGCAGGGAGGTATCTACGAGCAGTACTTC
>few|TRBV7-9|TRBD1|TRBJ2-7
CASSPISSGTGVSRSYEQYF
TGTGCCAGCAGCCCGATAAGTTCCGGGACAGGGGTCTCTCGCTCCTACGAGCAGTACTTC
>.|TRBV20-1|.|TRBJ1-1
CSARDTPNTETFF
TGCAGTGCTAGAGATACACCGAACACTGAAACTTTCTTT
>.|TRBV15|.|TRBJ1-5
CATSSATWGASQPQHF
TGTGCCACCAGCAGTGCGACATGGGGAGCGAGTCAGCCCCAGCATTTT
>many|TRBV12-3/TRBV12-4|.|TRBJ1-5
CASSLVAGHNQPQHF
TGTGCCAGCAGTTTAGTGGCAGGTCACAATCAGCCCCAGCATTTT
>many|TRBV12-3/TRBV12-4|.|TRBJ2-2
CASTGAGGDTGELFF
TGTGCCAGCACAGGGGCAGGGGGGGACACCGGGGAGCTGTTTTTT
>.|TRBV7-4|TRBD2|TRBJ2-5
CASSLASGEGTQYF
TGTGCCAGCAGCCTAGCTAGCGGGGAAGGGACCCAGTACTTC
>.|TRBV7-9|TRBD2|TRBJ2-2
CASSFVTSVTGELFF
TGTGCCAGCAGCTTCGTGACTAGCGTCACCGGGGAGCTGTTTTTT
>.|TRBV7-2|.|TRBJ2-5
CAWSAGAQETQYF
TGTGCCTGGAGTGCAGGGGCCCAAGAGACCCAGTACTTC
>few|TRBV6-6|TRBD1|TRBJ1-6
CASRDSTGGYSPLHF
TGTGCCAGCAGAGACTCGACAGGGGGTTATTCACCCCTCCACTTT
>.|TRBV11-2|.|TRBJ2-1
CASSLDMRRSRSYNEQFF
TGTGCCAGCAGCTTAGATATGAGGAGGTCAAGGTCCTACAATGAGCAGTTCTTC
>few|TRBV11-2|.|TRBJ2-7
CASSIGPTSSYEQYF
TGTGCCAGCAGCATAGGGCCCACTAGCTCCTACGAGCAGTACTTC
>many|TRBV7-8|TRBD1|TRBJ1-1
CASSLDGTGGTEAFF
TGTGCCAGCAGCTTAGATGGTACAGGGGGTACTGAAGCTTTCTTT
>few|TRBV6-1|.|TRBJ2-7
CASSTQTTGLYEQYF
TGTGCCAGCAGTACCCAGACCACCGGCCTCTACGAGCAGTACTTC
>.|TRBV7-9|.|TRBJ2-5
CASSLPGSETQYF
TGTGCCAGCAGTCTCCCGGGGTCGGAGACCCAGTACTTC
>once|TRBV10-3|.|TRBJ2-6
CAIREVSGPGANVLTF
TGTGCCATCAGGGAAGTGTCGGGCCCTGGGGCCAACGTCCTGACTTTC
>many|TRBV12-3/TRBV12-4|.|TRBJ2-7
CASSLRDPGLEQYF
TGTGCCAGCAGTCTCCGGGACCCAGGACTCGAGCAGTACTTC
>once|TRBV29-1|.|TRBJ2-5
CSVEDPGVQETQYF
TGCAGCGTTGAAGACCCAGGGGTCCAAGAGACCCAGTACTTC
>many|TRBV19|TRBD2|TRBJ2-7
CASTLGRGIYEQYF
TGTGCCAGTACCCTGGGGCGGGGGATCTACGAGCAGTACTTC
>once|TRBV7-2|.|TRBJ2-3
CASSFIGGPHQYF
TGTGCCAGCAGCTTTATCGGCGGACCCCACCAGTATTTT